This T cell receptor beta chain was documented in a study of blood T cell repertoires in COVID-19. Overall study: In each case, the material was cDNA or gDNA derived from T cells, B-cell-depleted T cells, or PBMCs.

Clones were sequenced by immunoSEQ multiplex PCR, and TCRdb holds only the in-frame ones, with some missing. Counted here are over 85,000 clones, approximately 86% occurring once; the ten biggest clones make up roughly 15%. The V end lost 6 bases, the J end lost 7 bases, and 21 bases lay between the germline ends. Looked up from germline, CDR1 is KGHDR and CDR2 is SFDVKD. This CDR3 has 15 residues. J is TRBJ2-7 and V is TRBV24-1; weak D call: TRBD2 (6 bases). The clonotype comes from a male donor with acute or convalescent COVID-19. The sample comprised peripheral blood. In DNA, the CDR3 is TGTGCCACCAGTCCTCGGGGAGGAAATACGTGGGAGCAGTACTTC. Its protein is CATSPRGGNTWEQYF.